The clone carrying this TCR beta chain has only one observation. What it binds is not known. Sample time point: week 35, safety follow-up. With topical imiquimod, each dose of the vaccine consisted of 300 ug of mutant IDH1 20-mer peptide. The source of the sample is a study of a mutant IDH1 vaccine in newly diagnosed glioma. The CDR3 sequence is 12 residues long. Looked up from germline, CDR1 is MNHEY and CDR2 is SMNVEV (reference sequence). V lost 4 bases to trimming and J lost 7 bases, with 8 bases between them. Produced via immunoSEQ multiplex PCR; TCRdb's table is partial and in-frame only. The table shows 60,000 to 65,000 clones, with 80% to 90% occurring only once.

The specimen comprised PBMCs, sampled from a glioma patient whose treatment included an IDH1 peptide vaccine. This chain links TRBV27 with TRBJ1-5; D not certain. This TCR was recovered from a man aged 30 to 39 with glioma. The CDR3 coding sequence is TGTGCCAGCAGTTACCAAGGACAGCCCCAGCATTTT. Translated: CASSYQGQPQHF.